This T cell receptor beta chain was recovered during a study of OX40 agonist ivuxolimab in advanced cancers. Study-wide background: Subjects had a mean age of roughly 57 years, with a range of 23 to 79; more than 75% were male. Study-level results: Both CD4+ and CD8+ T cell populations in blood had undergone clonal expansion by week 6 at 0.1 to 3.0 mg/kg. Expanded peripheral T-cell antigen specificity went undetermined.

Losses at the gene ends were 7 bases for V and 5 bases for J; bases not matched to a gene: 3. From germline, CDR1 is SGHRS and CDR2 YFSETQ. The CDR3 is made up of 13 amino acids. This clone came up once. Its cognate antigen is unknown. TCRdb's table, derived via immunoSEQ multiplex PCR, lists solely in-frame clones and lacks some. The sample carries some 28,000 clones, around 85% recorded once. This TCR came from an adult with an advanced solid tumor such as melanoma, head and neck, liver or kidney cancer. The starting material was CD4+ or CD8+ T cells sorted from blood, obtained in a trial of the OX40 agonist ivuxolimab. V gene TRBV5-1 combines with J gene TRBJ1-2; 12 nucleotides line up with TRBD1. The CDR3 sequence: CASSGQGAYGYTF. The CDR3 DNA follows: TGCGCCAGCTCGGGACAGGGGGCATATGGCTACACCTTC.